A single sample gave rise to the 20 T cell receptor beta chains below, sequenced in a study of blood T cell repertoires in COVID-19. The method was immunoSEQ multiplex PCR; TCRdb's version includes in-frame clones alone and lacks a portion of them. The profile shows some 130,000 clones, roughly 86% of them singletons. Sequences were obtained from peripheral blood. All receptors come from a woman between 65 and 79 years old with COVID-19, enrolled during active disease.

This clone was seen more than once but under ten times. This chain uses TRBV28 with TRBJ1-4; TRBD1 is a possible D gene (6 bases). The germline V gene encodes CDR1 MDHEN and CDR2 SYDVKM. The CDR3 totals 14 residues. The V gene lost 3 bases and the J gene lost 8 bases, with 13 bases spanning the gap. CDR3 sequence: CASSFGGAGEKLFF. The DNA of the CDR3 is TGTGCCAGCAGTTTTGGGGGGGCGGGAGAAAAACTGTTTTTT.

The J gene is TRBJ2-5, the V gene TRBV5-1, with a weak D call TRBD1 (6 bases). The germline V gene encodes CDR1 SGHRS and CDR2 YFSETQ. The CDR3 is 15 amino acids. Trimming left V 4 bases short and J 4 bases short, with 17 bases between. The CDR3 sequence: CASSRTGLSPETQYF. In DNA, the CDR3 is TGCGCCAGCAGCAGAACAGGGCTGAGTCCAGAGACCCAGTACTTC.

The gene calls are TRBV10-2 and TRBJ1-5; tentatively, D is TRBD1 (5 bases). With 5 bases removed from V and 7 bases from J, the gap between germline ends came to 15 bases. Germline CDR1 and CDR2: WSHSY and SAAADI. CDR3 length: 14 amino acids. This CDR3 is CASSPDIRTQPQHF. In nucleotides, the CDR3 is TGCGCCAGCAGTCCGGACATTCGGACGCAGCCCCAGCATTTT.

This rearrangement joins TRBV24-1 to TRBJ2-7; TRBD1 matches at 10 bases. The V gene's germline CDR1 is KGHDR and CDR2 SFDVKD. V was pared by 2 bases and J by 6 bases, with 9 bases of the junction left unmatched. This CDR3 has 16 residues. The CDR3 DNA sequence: TGTGCCACCAGTGATTCTCGACAGGGGGCAAAAGGCGAGCAGTACTTC. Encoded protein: CATSDSRQGAKGEQYF.

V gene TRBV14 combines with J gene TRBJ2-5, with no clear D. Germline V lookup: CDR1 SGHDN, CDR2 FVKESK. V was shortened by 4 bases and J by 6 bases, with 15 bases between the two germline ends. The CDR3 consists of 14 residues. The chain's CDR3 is CASSLPGTRQTQYF. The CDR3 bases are TGTGCCAGCAGCCTCCCAGGCACACGACAGACCCAGTACTTC.

For the CDR3, the DNA is TGCGCCAGCAGCTTGGATGGGACAGGTGGAGAAAAACTGTTTTTT. Protein product: CASSLDGTGGEKLFF. The chain has TRBV5-1 and TRBJ1-4; 8 bases align to TRBD1. V was pared by 0 bases and J by 8 bases, with 6 bases of the junction left unmatched. Germline CDR1 SGHRS, CDR2 YFSETQ. The CDR3 sequence is 15 residues long.

CDR3: CASSSSGGRETQYF. The CDR3 coding sequence is TGTGCCAGCAGTTCTAGCGGGGGGAGGGAGACCCAGTACTTC. The V and J genes are TRBV2 and TRBJ2-5; 11 bases are shared with TRBD2. With 5 bases clipped from V and 5 bases from J, the junction kept 4 bases outside the gene matches. The CDR3 has 14 amino acids. CDR1 is SNHLY and CDR2 is FYNNEI in the germline V gene.

CDR3 DNA sequence: TGTGCCTGGGATTGGCGGGGACCTGTGACAGATACGCAGTATTTT. Its protein is CAWDWRGPVTDTQYF. The V call is TRBV30, the J call TRBJ2-3; D is perhaps TRBD2 (6 bases). The CDR3 covers 15 residues. The germline V and J ends were trimmed by 5 bases and 3 bases, with 18 bases remaining between them. Germline loops: CDR1 GTSNPN, CDR2 SVGIG (reference sequence).

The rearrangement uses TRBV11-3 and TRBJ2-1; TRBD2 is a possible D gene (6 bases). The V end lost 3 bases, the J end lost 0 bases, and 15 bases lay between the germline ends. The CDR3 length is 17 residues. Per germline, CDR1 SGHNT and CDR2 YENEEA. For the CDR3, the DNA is TGTGCCAGCAGCTTCTATGGCGGGGCCGCCTCCTACAATGAGCAGTTCTTC. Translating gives CASSFYGGAASYNEQFF.

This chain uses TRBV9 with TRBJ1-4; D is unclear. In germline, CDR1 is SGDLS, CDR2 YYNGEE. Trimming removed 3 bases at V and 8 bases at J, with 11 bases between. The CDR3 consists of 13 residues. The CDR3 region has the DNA TGTGCCAGCAGCGCACGTCTGCGGGAAAAACTGTTTTTT. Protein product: CASSARLREKLFF.

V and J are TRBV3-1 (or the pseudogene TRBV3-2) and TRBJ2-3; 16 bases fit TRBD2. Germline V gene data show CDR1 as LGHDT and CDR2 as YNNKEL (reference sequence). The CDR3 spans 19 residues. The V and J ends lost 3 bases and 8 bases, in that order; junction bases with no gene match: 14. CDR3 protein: CASSHPGTSGGVPIGTQYF. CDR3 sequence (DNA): TGTGCCAGCAGCCACCCCGGGACTAGCGGGGGGGTCCCAATAGGTACGCAGTATTTT.

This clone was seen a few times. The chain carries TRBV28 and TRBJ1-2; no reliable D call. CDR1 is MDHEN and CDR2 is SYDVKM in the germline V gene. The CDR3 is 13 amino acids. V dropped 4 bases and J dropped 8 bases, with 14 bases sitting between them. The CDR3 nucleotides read TGTGCCAGCAGTTGGCGGCGGGCTGAGGGCTACACCTTC. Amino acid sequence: CASSWRRAEGYTF.

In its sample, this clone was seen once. CDR3 coding DNA: TGTGCCAGCAGTTTCCGTGAGCAGTTCTTC. Its translation is CASSFREQFF. The chain links TRBV28 to TRBJ2-1; D is unclear. This CDR3 spans 10 amino acids. Between the trimmed V and J ends, which lost 3 bases and 9 bases, there was a span of 3 bases. The germline CDR1 and CDR2 sequences are MDHEN and SYDVKM.

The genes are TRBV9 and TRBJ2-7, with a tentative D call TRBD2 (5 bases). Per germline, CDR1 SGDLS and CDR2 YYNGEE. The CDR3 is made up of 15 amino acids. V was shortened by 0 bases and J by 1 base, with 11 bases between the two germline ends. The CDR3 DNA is TGTGCCAGCAGCGTAGAGGTCGGGGAGTCCTACGAGCAGTACTTC. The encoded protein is CASSVEVGESYEQYF.

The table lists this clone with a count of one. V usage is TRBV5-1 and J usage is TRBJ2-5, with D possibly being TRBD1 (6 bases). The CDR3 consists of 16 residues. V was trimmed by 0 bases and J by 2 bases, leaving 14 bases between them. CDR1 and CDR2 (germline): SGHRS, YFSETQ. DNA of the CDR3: TGCGCCAGCAGCTTGGTGGTGGGGGCCGTTCAAGAGACCCAGTACTTC. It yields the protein CASSLVVGAVQETQYF.

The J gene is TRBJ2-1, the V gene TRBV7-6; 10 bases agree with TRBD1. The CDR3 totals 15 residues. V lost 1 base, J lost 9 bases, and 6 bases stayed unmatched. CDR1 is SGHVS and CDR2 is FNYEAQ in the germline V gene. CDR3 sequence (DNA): TGTGCCAGCAGCTTAGGGGGGACAGGGGCGGTTGAGCAGTTCTTC. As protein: CASSLGGTGAVEQFF.

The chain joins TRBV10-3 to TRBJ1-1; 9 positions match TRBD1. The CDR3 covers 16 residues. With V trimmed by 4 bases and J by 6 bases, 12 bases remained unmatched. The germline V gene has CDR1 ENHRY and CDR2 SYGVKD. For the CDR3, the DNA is TGTGCCATCAGTGCCGGGAAGGGACAGGGAATCTCTGAAGCTTTCTTT. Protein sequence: CAISAGKGQGISEAFF.

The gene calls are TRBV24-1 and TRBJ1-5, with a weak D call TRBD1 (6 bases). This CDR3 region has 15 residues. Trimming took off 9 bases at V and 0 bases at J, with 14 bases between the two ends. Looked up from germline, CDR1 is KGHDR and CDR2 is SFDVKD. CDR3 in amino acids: CATQGRGYSNQPQHF. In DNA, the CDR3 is TGTGCCACCCAGGGGAGGGGGTATAGCAATCAGCCCCAGCATTTT.

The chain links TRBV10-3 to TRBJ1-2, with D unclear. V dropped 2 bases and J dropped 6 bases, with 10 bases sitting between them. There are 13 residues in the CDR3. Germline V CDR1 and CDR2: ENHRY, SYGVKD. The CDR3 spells CAISELGNDGYTF. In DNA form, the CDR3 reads TGTGCCATCAGTGAGCTGGGCAATGATGGCTACACCTTC.

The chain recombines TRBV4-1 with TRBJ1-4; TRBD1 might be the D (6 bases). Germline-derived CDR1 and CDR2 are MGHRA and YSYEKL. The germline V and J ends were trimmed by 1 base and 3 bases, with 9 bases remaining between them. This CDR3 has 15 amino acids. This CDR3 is CASSQGGHPNEKLFF. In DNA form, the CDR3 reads TGCGCCAGCAGCCAAGGGGGACACCCTAATGAAAAACTGTTTTTT.